Below are 5 T cell receptor beta chains sequenced from a single sample in a study of blood T cell repertoires in COVID-19. Method: immunoSEQ multiplex PCR; TCRdb's copy keeps in-frame clones and lacks some. The sample records around 210,000 clones, roughly 84% being singletons. The sequenced material came from peripheral blood. The receptors originated from a human donor in a cohort sampled during active COVID-19.

The chain uses TRBV6-4 and TRBJ2-1, with TRBD2 matching 14 bases. This CDR3 is built from 19 residues. With V trimmed by 0 bases and J by 9 bases, 13 bases remained unmatched. Germline loops: CDR1 MRHNA, CDR2 SNTAGT. DNA for the CDR3: TGTGCCAGCAGTGACTCTCCCTCCCGACTAGCGGGAGGGCCCTGTGAGCAGTTCTTC. This codes for CASSDSPSRLAGGPCEQFF.

The rearrangement joins TRBV7-9 to TRBJ2-7, with 8 nucleotides matching TRBD1. The CDR3 runs to 15 residues. Germline V lookup: CDR1 SEHNR, CDR2 FQNEAQ (reference sequence). Trimming removed 1 base from V and 0 bases from J; junction bases left unmatched: 2. CDR3 loop: CASSLGDRSSYEQYF. The CDR3 DNA reads TGTGCCAGCAGCTTAGGGGACAGGAGCTCCTACGAGCAGTACTTC. Full variable domain (remainder filled in from reference TRBV7-9 and TRBJ2-7): DTGVSQNPRHKITKRGQNVTFRCDPISEHNRLYWYRQTLGQGPEFLTYFQNEAQLEKSRLLSDRFSAERPKGSFSTLEIQRTEQGDSAMYLCASSLGDRSSYEQYFGPGTRLTVT.

The CDR3 bases are TGTGCCAGCACCTTTACAGCGAACACTGAAGCTTTCTTT. Its protein is CASTFTANTEAFF. This chain connects TRBV12-3 or TRBV12-4 to TRBJ1-1, with D unclear. Deletions cut 7 bases from V and 1 base from J, with 10 bases between. This CDR3 is 13 amino acids long.

This clone was seen a few times. The rearrangement joins TRBV6-5 to TRBJ2-1; D not certain. The CDR3 loop spans 15 amino acids. The germline V gene has CDR1 MNHEY and CDR2 SVGAGI. V was pared by 6 bases and J by 0 bases, with 12 bases between. The CDR3: CASRQTLSSYNEQFF. CDR3 nucleotide sequence: TGTGCCAGCAGGCAAACTCTGAGCTCCTACAATGAGCAGTTCTTC.

The chain is built from TRBV20-1 and TRBJ2-3; 9 positions agree with TRBD2. The CDR3 contains 11 residues. V lost 3 bases, J lost 14 bases, and 6 bases stayed unmatched. Germline V CDR1 and CDR2: DFQATT, SNEGSKA (reference sequence). CDR3 residues: CSASGIAGVYF. The CDR3 DNA is TGCAGTGCTAGTGGAATAGCGGGAGTGTATTTT.